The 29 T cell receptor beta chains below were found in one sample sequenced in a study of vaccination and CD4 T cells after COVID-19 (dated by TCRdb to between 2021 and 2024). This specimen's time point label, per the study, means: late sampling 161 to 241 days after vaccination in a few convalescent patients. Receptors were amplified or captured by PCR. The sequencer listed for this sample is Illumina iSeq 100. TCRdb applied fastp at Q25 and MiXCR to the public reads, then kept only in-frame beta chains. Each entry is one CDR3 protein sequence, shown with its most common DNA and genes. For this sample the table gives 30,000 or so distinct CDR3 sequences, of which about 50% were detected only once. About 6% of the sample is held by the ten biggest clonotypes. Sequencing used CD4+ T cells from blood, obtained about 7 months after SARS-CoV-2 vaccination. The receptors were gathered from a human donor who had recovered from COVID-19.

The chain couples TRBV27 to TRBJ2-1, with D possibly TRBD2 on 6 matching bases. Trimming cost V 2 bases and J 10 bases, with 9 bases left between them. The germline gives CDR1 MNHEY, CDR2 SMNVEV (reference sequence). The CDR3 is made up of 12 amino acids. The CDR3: CASSLGGNEQFF. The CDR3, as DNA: TGTGCCAGCAGTTTAGGAGGGAACGAGCAGTTCTTC.

The CDR3 DNA reads as TGTGCCAGCACCGGGGAGCTGTTTTTT. Translated: CASTGELFF. The chain carries TRBV14 and TRBJ2-2; D unresolved. Trimming took off 7 bases at V and 6 bases at J, with 0 bases between the two ends. Germline V gene sequence: CDR1 SGHDN, CDR2 FVKESK. CDR3 size: 9 residues.

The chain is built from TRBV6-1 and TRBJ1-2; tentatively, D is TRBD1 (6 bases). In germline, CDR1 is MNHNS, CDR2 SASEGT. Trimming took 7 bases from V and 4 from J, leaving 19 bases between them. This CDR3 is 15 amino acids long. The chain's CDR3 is CASNPNRARGYGYTF. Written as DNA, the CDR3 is TGTGCCAGCAACCCCAACAGGGCTCGCGGCTATGGCTACACCTTC.

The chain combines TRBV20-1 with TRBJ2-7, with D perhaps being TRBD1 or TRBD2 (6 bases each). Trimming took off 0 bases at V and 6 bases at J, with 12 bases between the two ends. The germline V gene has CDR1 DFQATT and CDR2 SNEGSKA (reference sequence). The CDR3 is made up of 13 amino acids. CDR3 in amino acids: CSAREGGTSEQYF. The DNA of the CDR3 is TGCAGTGCTAGAGAAGGGGGGACTTCCGAGCAGTACTTC.

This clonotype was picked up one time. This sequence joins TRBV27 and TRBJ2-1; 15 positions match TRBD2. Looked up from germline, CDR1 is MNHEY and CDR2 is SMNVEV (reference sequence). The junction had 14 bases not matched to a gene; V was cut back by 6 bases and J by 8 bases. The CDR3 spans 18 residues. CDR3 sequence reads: CASSIIWTSGRAGYEQFF. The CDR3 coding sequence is TGTGCCAGCAGCATTATATGGACTAGCGGGAGGGCCGGGTATGAGCAGTTCTTC.

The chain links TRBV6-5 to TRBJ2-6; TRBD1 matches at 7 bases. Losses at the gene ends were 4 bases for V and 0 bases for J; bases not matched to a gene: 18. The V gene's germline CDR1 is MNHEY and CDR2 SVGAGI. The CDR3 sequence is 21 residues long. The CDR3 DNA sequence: TGTGCCAGCAGTTCTCAACTGGGCAGGGGGACCCTAAACTCTGGGGCCAACGTCCTGACTTTC. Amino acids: CASSSQLGRGTLNSGANVLTF.

The CDR3 is CASSLGIQASGETQYF. The CDR3 nucleotides read TGTGCCAGCAGCTTAGGGATACAGGCTAGCGGAGAGACCCAGTACTTC. This chain links TRBV11-2 with TRBJ2-5; TRBD2 matches at 7 bases. CDR1 and CDR2 from the germline V gene are SGHAT and FQNNGV. The CDR3 runs 16 residues. The J segment lost 4 bases and the V segment lost 1 base, leaving 9 bases of the junction unmatched.

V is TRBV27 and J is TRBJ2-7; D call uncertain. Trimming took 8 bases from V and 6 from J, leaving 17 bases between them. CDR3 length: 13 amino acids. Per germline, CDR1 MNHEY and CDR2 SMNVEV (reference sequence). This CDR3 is CASVGAGRFEQYF. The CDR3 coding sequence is TGTGCCAGCGTTGGAGCCGGTCGCTTCGAGCAGTACTTC.

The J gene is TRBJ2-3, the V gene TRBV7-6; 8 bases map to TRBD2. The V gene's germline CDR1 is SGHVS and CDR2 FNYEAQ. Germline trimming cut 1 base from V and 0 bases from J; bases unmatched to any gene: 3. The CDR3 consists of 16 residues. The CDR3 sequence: CASSLVGGRSTDTQYF. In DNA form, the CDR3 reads TGTGCCAGCAGCTTAGTGGGCGGGAGGAGCACAGATACGCAGTATTTT.

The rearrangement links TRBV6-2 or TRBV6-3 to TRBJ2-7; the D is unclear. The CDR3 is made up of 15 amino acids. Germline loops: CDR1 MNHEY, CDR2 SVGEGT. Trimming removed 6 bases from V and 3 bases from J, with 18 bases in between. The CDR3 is CASSPHPEKIYEQYF. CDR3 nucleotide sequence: TGTGCCAGCAGCCCCCATCCCGAAAAGATCTACGAGCAGTACTTC.

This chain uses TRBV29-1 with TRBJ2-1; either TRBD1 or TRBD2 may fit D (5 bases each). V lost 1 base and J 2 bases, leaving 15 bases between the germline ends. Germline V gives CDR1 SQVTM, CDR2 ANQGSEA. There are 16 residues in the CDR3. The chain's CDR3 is CSVEAPNRGAYNEQFF. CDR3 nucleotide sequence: TGCAGCGTTGAAGCCCCAAACAGAGGGGCCTACAATGAGCAGTTCTTC.

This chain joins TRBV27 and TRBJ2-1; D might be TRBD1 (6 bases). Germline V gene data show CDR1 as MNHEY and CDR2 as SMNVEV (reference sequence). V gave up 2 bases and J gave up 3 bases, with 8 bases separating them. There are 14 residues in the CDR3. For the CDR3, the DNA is TGTGCCAGCAGTTTACAGGACAGCTACAATGAGCAGTTCTTC. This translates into CASSLQDSYNEQFF.

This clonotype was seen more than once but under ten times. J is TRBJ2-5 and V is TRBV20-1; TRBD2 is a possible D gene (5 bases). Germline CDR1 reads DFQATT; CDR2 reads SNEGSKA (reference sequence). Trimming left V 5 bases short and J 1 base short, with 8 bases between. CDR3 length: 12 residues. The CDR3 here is CSAPGFQETQYF. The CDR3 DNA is TGCAGTGCTCCGGGGTTCCAAGAGACCCAGTACTTC.

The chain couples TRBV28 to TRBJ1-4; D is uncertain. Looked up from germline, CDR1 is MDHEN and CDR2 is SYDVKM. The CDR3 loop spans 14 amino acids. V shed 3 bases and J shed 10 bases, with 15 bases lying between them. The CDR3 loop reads CASSFSLSHRKLFF. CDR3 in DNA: TGTGCCAGCAGTTTCTCTTTGTCCCATCGAAAACTGTTTTTT.

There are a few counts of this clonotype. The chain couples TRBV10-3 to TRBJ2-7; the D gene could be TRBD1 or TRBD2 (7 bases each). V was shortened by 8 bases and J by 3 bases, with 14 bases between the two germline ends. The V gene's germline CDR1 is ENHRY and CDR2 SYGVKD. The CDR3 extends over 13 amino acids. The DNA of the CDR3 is TGTGCCATCGCTACAGGGGAGGGCTACGAGCAGTACTTC. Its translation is CAIATGEGYEQYF.

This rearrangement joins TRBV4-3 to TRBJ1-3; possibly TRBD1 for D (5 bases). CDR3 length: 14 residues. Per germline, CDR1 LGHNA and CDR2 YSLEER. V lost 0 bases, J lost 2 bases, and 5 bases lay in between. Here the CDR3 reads CASSQEGAGNTIYF. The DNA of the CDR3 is TGCGCCAGCAGCCAAGAGGGGGCTGGAAACACCATATATTTT.

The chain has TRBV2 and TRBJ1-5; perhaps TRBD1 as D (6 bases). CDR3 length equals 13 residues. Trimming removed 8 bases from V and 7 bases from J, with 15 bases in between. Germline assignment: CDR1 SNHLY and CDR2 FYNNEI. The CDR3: CASRGQSGQPQHF. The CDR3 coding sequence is TGTGCCAGCCGCGGACAGTCGGGGCAGCCCCAGCATTTT.

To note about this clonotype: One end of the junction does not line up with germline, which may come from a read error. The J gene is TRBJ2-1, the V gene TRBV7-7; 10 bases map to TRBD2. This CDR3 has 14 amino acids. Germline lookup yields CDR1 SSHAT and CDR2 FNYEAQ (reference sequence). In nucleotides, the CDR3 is TGTGCTAGCAGCGCCGGGACTAGCGCGAATGAGCAGTTCTTC. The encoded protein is CASSAGTSANEQFF.

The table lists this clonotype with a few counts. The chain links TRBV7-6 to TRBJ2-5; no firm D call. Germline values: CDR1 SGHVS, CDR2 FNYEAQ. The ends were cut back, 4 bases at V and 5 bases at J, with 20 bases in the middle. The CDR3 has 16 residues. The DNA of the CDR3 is TGTGCCAGCAGCTGGCTGGGTTGGGGTTTAGGGGAGACCCAGTACTTC. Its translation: CASSWLGWGLGETQYF.

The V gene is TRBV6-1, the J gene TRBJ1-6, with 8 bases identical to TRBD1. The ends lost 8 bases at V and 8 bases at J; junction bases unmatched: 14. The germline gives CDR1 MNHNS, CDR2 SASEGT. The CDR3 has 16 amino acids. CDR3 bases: TGTGCCAGCGCAATTAAGCCGGGACAGGCAGATTCACCCCTCCACTTT. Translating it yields CASAIKPGQADSPLHF.

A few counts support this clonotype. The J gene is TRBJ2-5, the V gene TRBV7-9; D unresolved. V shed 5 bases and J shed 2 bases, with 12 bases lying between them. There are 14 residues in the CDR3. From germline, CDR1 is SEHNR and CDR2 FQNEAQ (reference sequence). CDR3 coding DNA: TGTGCCAGCAGCCGTTTTGGGGTTCAAGAGACCCAGTACTTC. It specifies CASSRFGVQETQYF.

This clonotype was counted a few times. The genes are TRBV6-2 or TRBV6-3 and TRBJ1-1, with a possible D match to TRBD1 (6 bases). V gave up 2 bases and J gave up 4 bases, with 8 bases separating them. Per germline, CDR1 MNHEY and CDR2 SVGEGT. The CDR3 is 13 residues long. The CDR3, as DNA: TGTGCCAGCAGTTACCAGGGGAGCACTGAAGCTTTCTTT. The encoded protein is CASSYQGSTEAFF.

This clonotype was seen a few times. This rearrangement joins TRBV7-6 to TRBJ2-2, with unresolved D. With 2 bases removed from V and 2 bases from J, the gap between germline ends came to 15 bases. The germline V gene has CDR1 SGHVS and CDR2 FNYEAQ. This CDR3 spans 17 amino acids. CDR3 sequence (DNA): TGTGCCAGCAGCTTACGTGTGGCTCTACCTAACACCGGGGAGCTGTTTTTT. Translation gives CASSLRVALPNTGELFF.

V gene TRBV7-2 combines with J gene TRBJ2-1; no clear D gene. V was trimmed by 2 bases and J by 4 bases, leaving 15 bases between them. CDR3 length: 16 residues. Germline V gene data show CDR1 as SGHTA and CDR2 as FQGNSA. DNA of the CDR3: TGTGCCAGCAGCTTATATGGGCCAACCGTTTACAATGAGCAGTTCTTC. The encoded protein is CASSLYGPTVYNEQFF.

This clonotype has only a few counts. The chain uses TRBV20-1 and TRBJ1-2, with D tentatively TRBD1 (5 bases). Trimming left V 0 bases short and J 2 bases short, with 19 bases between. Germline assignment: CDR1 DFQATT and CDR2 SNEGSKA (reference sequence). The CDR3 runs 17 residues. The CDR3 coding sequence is TGCAGTGCTAGAGATCCCCGGGGTGCAGGGTTCAACTATGGCTACACCTTC. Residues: CSARDPRGAGFNYGYTF.

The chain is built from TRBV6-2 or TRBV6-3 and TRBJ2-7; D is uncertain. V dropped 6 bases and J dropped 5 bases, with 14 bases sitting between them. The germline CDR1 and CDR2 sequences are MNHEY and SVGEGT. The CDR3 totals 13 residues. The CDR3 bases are TGTGCCAGCAGCCCCTGGACCACCGACGAGCAGTACTTC. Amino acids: CASSPWTTDEQYF.

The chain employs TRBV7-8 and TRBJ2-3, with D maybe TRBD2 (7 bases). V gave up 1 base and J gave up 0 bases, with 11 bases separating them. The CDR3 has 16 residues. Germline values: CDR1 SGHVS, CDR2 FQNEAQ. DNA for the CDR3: TGTGCCAGCAGCTTAGTAGGGGGGGCGAGCACAGATACGCAGTATTTT. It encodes CASSLVGGASTDTQYF.

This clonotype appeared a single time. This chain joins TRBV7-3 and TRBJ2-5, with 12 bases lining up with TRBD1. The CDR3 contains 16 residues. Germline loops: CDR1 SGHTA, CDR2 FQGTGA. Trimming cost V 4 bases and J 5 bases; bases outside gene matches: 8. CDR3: CASSSPGTGGAETQYF. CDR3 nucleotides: TGTGCCAGCAGCTCCCCCGGGACAGGGGGCGCCGAGACCCAGTACTTC.

This CDR3 is CASSFIRTGANEKLFF. CDR3 DNA sequence: TGTGCCAGCAGTTTTATACGGACAGGGGCGAATGAAAAACTGTTTTTT. This chain connects TRBV27 to TRBJ1-4, with 9 bases fitting TRBD1. After removal of 3 bases from V and 5 bases from J, the junction contained 7 bases not matched to a gene. This CDR3 has 16 residues. Germline loops: CDR1 MNHEY, CDR2 SMNVEV (reference sequence).